The clone carrying this TCR beta chain was counted between two and nine times. Its specificity is unknown. The isolated RNA, all of it, was reverse transcribed, so expressed TCRB transcripts were what got sequenced. Produced via immunoSEQ multiplex PCR; TCRdb's table is partial and in-frame only. The sample has some 370,000 clones, roughly a tenth seen once; the top ten hold 0.45% to 0.65%. The V end lost 5 bases, the J end lost 0 bases, and 17 bases lay between the germline ends. From germline, CDR1 is SGHTA and CDR2 FQGNSA. This CDR3 contains 16 residues. These data belong to a study of beta chain features in type 1 diabetes. Study-wide points: All four CD4+ subsets from Type 1 diabetes patients carried moderately but significantly shorter TCRB CDR3s. Compared to healthy donors, patients appeared to have naive, central memory and Treg TCRB repertoires that were more alike. Type 1 diabetes patients showed fewer insertions and more deletions at VDJ junctions.

The receptor comes from a man aged 25 to 45 with type 1 diabetes. J is TRBJ2-7 and V is TRBV7-2, with D maybe TRBD2 (6 bases). Sequenced input: central memory CD4+ T cells from blood. The CDR3: CASSQALATSSYEQYF. In nucleotides, the CDR3 is TGTGCCAGCAGCCAAGCCCTAGCGACCAGCTCCTACGAGCAGTACTTC.